The sequence of this T cell receptor beta chain was determined in a study of regulatory T cells in long-lasting Graves disease. Study information: Graves' cases, newly diagnosed, had used antithyroid drugs under 3 months.

Time point indicated: newly diagnosed GD, antithyroid drugs for less than 3 months. PBMCs provided the RNA from which the TCR library was made. Building of the TCR beta libraries involved iRepertoire HTBI primers and Arm-PCR of CDR3 regions. TCRdb reprocessed the multiplex PCR reads via MiXCR and lists one record per CDR3 protein. This sample has roughly 610,000 distinct CDR3 sequences, with 15% to 20% found just once. Trimming left V 0 bases short and J 8 bases short, with 14 bases between. The CDR3 totals 14 residues. Germline V gene data show CDR1 as SGHRS and CDR2 as YFSETQ. These records were also assigned to another study, of T cells in Graves' hyperthyroidism and ophthalmopathy. That paper states: Most thyroid clonotypes with frequency above 0.001 were detected in blood.

The source was peripheral blood mononuclear cells (PBMCs), collected at new diagnosis, from a patient treated with antithyroid drugs. This receptor was taken from a woman aged 25 to 39 with Graves disease. The V call is TRBV5-1, the J call TRBJ1-2; D remains unclear. The CDR3 DNA sequence: TGCGCCAGCAGCTTGGCTTTCGGGGAGGGAGGCTACACCTTC. Protein sequence: CASSLAFGEGGYTF.